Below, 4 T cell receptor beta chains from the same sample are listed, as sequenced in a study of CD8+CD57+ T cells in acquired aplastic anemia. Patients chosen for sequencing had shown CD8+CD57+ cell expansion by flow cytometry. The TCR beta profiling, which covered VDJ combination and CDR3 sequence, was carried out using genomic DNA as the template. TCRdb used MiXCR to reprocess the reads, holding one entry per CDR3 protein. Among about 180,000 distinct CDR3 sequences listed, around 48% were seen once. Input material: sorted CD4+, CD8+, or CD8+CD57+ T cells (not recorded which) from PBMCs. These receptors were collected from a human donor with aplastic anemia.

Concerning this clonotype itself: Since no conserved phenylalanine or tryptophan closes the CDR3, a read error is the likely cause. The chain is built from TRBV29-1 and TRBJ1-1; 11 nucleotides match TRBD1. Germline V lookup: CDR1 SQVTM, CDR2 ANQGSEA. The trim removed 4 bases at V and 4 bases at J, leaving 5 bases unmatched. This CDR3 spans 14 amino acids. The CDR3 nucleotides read TGCAGCGTTGTAGGACAGGGGGCTAGCACTGAAGCTTTCTCT. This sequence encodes CSVVGQGASTEAFS.

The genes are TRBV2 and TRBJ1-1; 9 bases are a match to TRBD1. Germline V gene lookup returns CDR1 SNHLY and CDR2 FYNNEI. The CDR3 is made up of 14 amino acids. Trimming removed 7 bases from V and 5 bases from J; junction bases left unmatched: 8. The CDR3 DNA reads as TGTGCCAGCATTCCACAGGGGGCAGGTACTGAAGCTTTCTTT. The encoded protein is CASIPQGAGTEAFF. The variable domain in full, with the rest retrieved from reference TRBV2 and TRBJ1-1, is EPEVTQTPSHQVTQMGQEVILRCVPISNHLYFYWYRQILGQKVEFLVSFYNNEISEKSEIFDDQFSVERPDGSNFTLKIRSTKLEDSAMYFCASIPQGAGTEAFFGQGTRLTVV.

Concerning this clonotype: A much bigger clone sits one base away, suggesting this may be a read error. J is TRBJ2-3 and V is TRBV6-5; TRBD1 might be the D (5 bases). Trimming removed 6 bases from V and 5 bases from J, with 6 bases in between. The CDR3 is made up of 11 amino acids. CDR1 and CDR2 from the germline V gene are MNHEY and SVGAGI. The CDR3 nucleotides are TGTGCCAGCAGAGGGGAAGATACGCAGTATTTT. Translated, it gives CASRGEDTQYF.

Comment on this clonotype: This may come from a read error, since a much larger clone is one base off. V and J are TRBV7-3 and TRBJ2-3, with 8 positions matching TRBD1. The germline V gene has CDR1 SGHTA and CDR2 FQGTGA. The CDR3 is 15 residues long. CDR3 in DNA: TGTGCCAACAGCCCTGGGGGACAGGTTTCAGATACGCAGTATTTT. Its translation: CANSPGGQVSDTQYF.